A selection of T cell receptor beta chains follows, all from one sample in a study of a mutant IDH1 vaccine in newly diagnosed glioma. Measured with immunoSEQ multiplex PCR; TCRdb has only the in-frame clones, and not every one. The table has around 30,000 clones, about 56% seen once; the top ten hold 11%. These receptors are not linked to any known antigen. This specimen consisted of PBMCs, obtained from a glioma patient whose treatment included an IDH1 peptide vaccine. The origin of the receptors is a young woman with glioma. Both conserved end residues are part of each CDR3. The D gene is left open where the match is weak. Only part of the rows carry a size: once, few, many, or a class if the clone is expanded.

v_call	clone_size	d_call	j_call	cdr3_nt	cdr3_aa
TRBV5-4	NA	NA	TRBJ2-5	TGTGCCAGCAGCTTTCTTATGGAGACCCAGTACTTC	CASSFLMETQYF
TRBV6-4	few	NA	TRBJ2-1	TGTGCCAGCAGTGCCTGGGGTGGTGAGCAGTTCTTC	CASSAWGGEQFF
TRBV5-1	NA	TRBD2	TRBJ2-7	TGCGCCAGCAGCATGGGACTAGCGGGAGGTTCAAGCTCCTACGAGCAGTACTTC	CASSMGLAGGSSSYEQYF
TRBV7-2	NA	NA	TRBJ1-5	TGTGCCAGCAGCTTTGGTTTGCACCAGCCCCAGCATTTT	CASSFGLHQPQHF
TRBV27	NA	NA	TRBJ1-5	TGTGCCAGCAGGCACCGGGAAAGCAATCAGCCCCAGCATTTT	CASRHRESNQPQHF
TRBV11-3	NA	TRBD1	TRBJ1-1	TGTGCCAGCAGGGGACAGGGGTCTCAGAACACTGAAGCTTTCTTT	CASRGQGSQNTEAFF
TRBV10-3	NA	NA	TRBJ2-7	TGTGCCATCAGTGATGGTGGTGGGAGAGAAGGCGAGCAGTACTTC	CAISDGGGREGEQYF
TRBV19	NA	TRBD1	TRBJ1-4	TGTGCCAGTAGTATAGCGACAACAGGGGTGGGAAGAGAAAAACTGTTTTTT	CASSIATTGVGREKLFF
TRBV6-4	NA	TRBD2	TRBJ2-3	TGTGCCAGCAGTGACTCGCCTAGCGGGACCCCAGATACGCAGTATTTT	CASSDSPSGTPDTQYF
TRBV5-1	NA	NA	TRBJ2-2	TGCGCCAGCAGCCCCCAGCGAGCGGGGAACACCGGGGAGCTGTTTTTT	CASSPQRAGNTGELFF
TRBV7-9	NA	NA	TRBJ2-7	TGTGCCAGCAGCTTAGAAGGGAGCCAGTACTTC	CASSLEGSQYF
TRBV4-2	NA	NA	TRBJ2-2	TGTGCCAGCAGCCAAGACCCGGGGGAGCTGTTTTTT	CASSQDPGELFF
TRBV6-6	NA	TRBD1	TRBJ1-1	TGTGCCAGCAGTTACCCTGACAGGGGAATCACTGAAGCTTTCTTT	CASSYPDRGITEAFF
TRBV9	few	TRBD2	TRBJ2-1	TGTGCCAGCAGCGGTTTAGCGGGAGGGCCCGCCAATGAGCAGTTCTTC	CASSGLAGGPANEQFF
TRBV14	NA	NA	TRBJ1-3	TGTGCCAGCAGCCAATGGGGCTCTGGAAACACCATATATTTT	CASSQWGSGNTIYF
TRBV19	NA	NA	TRBJ1-1	TGTGCCTCCACCGGGGCGCCGAACACTGAAGCTTTCTTT	CASTGAPNTEAFF
TRBV2	NA	TRBD1	TRBJ1-1	TGTGCCAGCAGGCCGACAGGGGGCTTCCGCGGTGCCGCTGAAGCTTTCTTT	CASRPTGGFRGAAEAFF
TRBV30	NA	NA	TRBJ1-5	TGTGCCTGGAGTGTCGACAGAAATCAGCCCCAGCATTTT	CAWSVDRNQPQHF
TRBV4-2	NA	TRBD2	TRBJ2-1	TGTGCCAGCAGCCGAGAGCGTCGGACTAGCGGCTACAATGAGCAGTTCTTC	CASSRERRTSGYNEQFF
TRBV7-2	NA	TRBD2	TRBJ2-7	TGTGCCAGCAGCCATCCACTAGCGGGGGACCCCTACGAGCAGTACTTC	CASSHPLAGDPYEQYF
TRBV12-5	few	TRBD1	TRBJ1-1	TGTGCTAGTGGGAGATCCGGGACAGTGGGAACTGAAGCTTTCTTT	CASGRSGTVGTEAFF
TRBV9	NA	NA	TRBJ2-2	TGTGCCAGCAGCCCACAGTTATCCGGGGAGCTGTTTTTT	CASSPQLSGELFF
TRBV19	once	NA	TRBJ1-6	TGTGCCCCAAAGGGGGGATCAAATAATTCACCCCTCCACTTT	CAPKGGSNNSPLHF
TRBV15	NA	NA	TRBJ1-4	TGTGCCACCAGCAGAGATCGGGGACTGAGAAATGAAAAACTGTTTTTT	CATSRDRGLRNEKLFF
TRBV2	NA	NA	TRBJ2-7	TGTGCCAGCCTCCACGAGGACTCCCGATCCGAACGAAAGCAGTACTTC	CASLHEDSRSERKQYF
TRBV18	once	TRBD1	TRBJ2-7	TGTGCCAGCTCACGGGGACAGGCGAGCTCCTACGAGCAGTACTTC	CASSRGQASSYEQYF
TRBV20-1	NA	NA	TRBJ1-3	TGCAGTGCTACTTCGGGAAACACCATATATTTT	CSATSGNTIYF
TRBV19	few	TRBD2	TRBJ2-7	TGTGCCAGTAGTCAAGGGACTAGCGGACTTTACGAGCAGTACTTC	CASSQGTSGLYEQYF
TRBV25-1	NA	NA	TRBJ2-2	TGTGCCAGCAGTGACCGGACAGACACCGGGGAGCTGTTTTTT	CASSDRTDTGELFF